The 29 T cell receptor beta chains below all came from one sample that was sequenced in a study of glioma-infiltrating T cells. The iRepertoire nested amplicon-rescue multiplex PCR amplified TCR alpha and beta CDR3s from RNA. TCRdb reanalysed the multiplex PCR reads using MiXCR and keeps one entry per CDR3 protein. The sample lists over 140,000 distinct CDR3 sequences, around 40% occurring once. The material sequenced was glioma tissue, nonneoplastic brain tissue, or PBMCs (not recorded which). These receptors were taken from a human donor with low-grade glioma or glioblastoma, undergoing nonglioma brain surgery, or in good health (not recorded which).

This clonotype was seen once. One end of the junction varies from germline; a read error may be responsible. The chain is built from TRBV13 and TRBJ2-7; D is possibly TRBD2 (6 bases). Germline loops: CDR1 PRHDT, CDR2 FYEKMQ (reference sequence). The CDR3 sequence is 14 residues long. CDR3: CARSFRARGGEQYF. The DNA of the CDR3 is TGTGCCCGCAGCTTCCGGGCCCGGGGAGGCGAGCAGTACTTC.

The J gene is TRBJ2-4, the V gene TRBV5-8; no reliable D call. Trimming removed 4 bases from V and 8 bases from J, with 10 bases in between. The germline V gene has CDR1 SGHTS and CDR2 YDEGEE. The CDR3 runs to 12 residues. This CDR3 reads CASSPERDIQYF. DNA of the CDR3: TGTGCCAGCAGCCCCGAAAGAGACATTCAGTACTTC. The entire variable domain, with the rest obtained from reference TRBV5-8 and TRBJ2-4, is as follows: EAGVTQSPTHLIKTRGQQATLRCSPISGHTSVYWYQQALGLGLQFLLWYDEGEERNRGNFPPRFSGRQFPNYSSELNVNALELEDSALYLCASSPERDIQYFGAGTRLSVL.

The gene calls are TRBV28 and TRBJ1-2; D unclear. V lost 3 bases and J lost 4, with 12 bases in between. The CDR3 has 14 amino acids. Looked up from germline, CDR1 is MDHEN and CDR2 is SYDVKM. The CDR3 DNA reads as TGTGCCAGCAGTTTGGATGGCGATAGCTATGGCTACACCTTC. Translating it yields CASSLDGDSYGYTF.

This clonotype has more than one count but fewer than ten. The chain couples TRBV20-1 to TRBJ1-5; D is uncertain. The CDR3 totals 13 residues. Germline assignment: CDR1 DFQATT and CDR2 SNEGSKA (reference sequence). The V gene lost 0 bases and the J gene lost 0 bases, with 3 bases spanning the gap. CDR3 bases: TGCAGTGCTAGAGAGGATAGCAATCAGCCCCAGCATTTT. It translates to CSAREDSNQPQHF.

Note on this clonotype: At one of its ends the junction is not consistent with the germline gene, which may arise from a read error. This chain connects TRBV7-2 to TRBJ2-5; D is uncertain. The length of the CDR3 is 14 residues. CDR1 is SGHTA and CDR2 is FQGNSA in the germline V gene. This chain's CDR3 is CARSLGRHQETQYF. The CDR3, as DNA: TGTGCCCGCAGCTTAGGTAGACACCAAGAGACCCAGTACTTC.

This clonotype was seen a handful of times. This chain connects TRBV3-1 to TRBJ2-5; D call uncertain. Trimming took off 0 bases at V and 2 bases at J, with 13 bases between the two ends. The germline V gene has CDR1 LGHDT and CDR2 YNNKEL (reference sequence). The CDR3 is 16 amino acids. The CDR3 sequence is CASSQDSWLAQETQYF. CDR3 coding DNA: TGTGCCAGCAGCCAAGACTCCTGGCTGGCGCAAGAGACCCAGTACTTC.

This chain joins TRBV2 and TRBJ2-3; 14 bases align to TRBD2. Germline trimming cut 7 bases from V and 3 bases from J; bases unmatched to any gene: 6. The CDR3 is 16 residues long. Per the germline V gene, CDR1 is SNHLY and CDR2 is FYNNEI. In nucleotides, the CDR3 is TGTGCCAGCATGAAAGGGACTAGCGGGAGAACAGATACGCAGTATTTT. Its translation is CASMKGTSGRTDTQYF.

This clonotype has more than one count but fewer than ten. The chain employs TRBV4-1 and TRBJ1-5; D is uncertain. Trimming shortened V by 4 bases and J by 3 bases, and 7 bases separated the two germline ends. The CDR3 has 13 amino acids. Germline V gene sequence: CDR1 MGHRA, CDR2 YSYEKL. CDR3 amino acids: CASSPLPNQPQHF. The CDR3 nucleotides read TGCGCCAGCAGCCCGCTGCCCAATCAGCCCCAGCATTTT.

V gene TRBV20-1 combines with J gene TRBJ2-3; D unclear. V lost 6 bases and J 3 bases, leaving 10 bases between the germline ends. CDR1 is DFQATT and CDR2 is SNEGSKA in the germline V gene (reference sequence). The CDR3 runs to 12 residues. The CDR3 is CSAQTRTDTQYF. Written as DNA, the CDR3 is TGCAGTGCCCAGACGAGGACAGATACGCAGTATTTT.

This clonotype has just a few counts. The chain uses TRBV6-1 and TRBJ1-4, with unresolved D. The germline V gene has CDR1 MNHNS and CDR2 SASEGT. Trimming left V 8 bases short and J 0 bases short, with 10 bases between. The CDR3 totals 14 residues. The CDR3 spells CASRWTATNEKLFF. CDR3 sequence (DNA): TGTGCCAGCCGGTGGACGGCAACTAATGAAAAACTGTTTTTT.

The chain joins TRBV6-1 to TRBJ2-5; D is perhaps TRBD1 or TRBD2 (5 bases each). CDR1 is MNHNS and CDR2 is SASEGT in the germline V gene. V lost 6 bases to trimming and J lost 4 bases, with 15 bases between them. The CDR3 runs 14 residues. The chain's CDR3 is CASSQNGARETQYF. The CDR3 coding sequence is TGTGCCAGCAGCCAAAACGGGGCCCGAGAGACCCAGTACTTC.

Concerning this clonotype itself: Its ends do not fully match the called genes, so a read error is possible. The CDR3 nucleotides are TGTGCCAGCAGCCAAGGGACAGATCTGACCTACGAGGAGTACTTC. Translated, it gives CASSQGTDLTYEEYF. V and J are TRBV4-2 and TRBJ2-7; tentative D call: TRBD1 (6 bases). Looked up from germline, CDR1 is LGHNA and CDR2 is YNFKEQ. The CDR3 totals 15 residues.

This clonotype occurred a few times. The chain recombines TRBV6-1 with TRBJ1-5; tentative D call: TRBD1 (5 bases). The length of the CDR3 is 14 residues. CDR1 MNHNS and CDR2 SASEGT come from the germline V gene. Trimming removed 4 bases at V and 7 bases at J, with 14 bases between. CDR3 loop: CASSAPGREQPQHF. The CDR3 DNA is TGTGCCAGCAGTGCACCGGGGCGAGAACAGCCCCAGCATTTT.

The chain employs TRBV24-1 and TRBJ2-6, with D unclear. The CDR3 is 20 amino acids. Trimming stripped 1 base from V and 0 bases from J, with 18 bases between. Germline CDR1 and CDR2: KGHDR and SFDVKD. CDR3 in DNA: TGTGCCACCAGTGATTTTACGGCAGTACAGATACTCTCTGGGGCCAACGTCCTGACTTTC. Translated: CATSDFTAVQILSGANVLTF.

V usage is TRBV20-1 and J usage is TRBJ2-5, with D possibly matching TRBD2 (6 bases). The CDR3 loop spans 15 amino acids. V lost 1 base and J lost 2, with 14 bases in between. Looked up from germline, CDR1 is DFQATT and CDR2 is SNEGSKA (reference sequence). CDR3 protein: CSARVITSQQETQYF. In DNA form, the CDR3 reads TGCAGTGCTAGAGTAATAACTAGCCAACAAGAGACCCAGTACTTC.

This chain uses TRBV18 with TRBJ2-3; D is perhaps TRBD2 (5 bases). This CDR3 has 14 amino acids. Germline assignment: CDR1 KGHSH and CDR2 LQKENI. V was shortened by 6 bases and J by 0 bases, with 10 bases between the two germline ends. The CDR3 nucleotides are TGTGCCAGCTCCCTTAGCGAAAGCACAGATACGCAGTATTTT. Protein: CASSLSESTDTQYF.

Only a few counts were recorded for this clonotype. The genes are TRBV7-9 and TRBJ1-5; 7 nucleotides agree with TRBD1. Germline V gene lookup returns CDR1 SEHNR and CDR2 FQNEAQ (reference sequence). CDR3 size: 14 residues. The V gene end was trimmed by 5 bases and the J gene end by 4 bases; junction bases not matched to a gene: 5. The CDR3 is CASSRTGENQPQHF. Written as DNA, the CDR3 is TGTGCCAGCAGCCGGACAGGTGAAAATCAGCCCCAGCATTTT.

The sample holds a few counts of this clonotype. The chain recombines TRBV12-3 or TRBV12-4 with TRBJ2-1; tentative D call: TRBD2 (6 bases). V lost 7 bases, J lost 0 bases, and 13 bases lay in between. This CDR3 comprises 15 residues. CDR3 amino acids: CASIIGGSSYNEQFF. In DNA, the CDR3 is TGTGCCAGCATCATAGGAGGGAGCTCCTACAATGAGCAGTTCTTC.

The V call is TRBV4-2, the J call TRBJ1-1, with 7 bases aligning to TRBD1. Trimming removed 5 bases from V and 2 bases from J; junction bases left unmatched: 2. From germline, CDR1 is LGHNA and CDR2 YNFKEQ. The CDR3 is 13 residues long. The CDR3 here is CASSGTANTEAFF. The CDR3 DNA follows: TGTGCCAGCAGCGGGACAGCAAACACTGAAGCTTTCTTT.

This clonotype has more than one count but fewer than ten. In nucleotides, the CDR3 is TGTGCCAGCGGCGGAGCGGGGGAGCAGTTCTTC. This translates into CASGGAGEQFF. The chain carries TRBV6-1 and TRBJ2-1; TRBD2 aligns across 7 bases. Per the germline V gene, CDR1 is MNHNS and CDR2 is SASEGT. The V gene end was trimmed by 8 bases and the J gene end by 10 bases; junction bases not matched to a gene: 5. CDR3 size: 11 residues.

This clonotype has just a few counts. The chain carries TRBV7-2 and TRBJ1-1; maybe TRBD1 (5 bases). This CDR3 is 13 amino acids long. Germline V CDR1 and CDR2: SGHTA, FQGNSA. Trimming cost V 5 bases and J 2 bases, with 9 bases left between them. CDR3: CASSPGHNTEAFF. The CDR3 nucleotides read TGTGCCAGCAGCCCCGGACATAACACTGAAGCTTTCTTT.

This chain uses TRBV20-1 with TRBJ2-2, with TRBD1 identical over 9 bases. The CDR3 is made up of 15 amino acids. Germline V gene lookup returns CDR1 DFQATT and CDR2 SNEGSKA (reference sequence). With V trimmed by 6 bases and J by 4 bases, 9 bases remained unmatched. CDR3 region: CSASQGTGFTGELFF. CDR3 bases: TGCAGTGCCAGCCAGGGGACAGGGTTCACCGGGGAGCTGTTTTTT.

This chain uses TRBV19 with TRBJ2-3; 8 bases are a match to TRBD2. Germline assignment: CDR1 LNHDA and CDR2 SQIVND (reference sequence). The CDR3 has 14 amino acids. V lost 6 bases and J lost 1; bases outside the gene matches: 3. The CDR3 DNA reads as TGTGCCAGTAGCGGGGGGGCGGGCACAGATACGCAGTATTTT. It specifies CASSGGAGTDTQYF.

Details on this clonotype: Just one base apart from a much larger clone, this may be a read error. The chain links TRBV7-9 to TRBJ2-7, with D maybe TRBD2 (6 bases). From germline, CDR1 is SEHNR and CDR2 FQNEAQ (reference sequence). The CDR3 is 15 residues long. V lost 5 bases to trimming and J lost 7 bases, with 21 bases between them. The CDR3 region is CASSIPGLLYNEQYF. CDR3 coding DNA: TGTGCCAGCAGCATCCCGGGACTCCTCTACAATGAGCAGTACTTC.

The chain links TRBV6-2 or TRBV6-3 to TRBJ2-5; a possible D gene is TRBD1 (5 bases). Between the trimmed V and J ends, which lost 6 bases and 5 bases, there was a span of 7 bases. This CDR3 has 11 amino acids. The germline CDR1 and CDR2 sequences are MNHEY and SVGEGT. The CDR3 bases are TGTGCCAGCAGGAAGGGGGAGACCCAGTACTTC. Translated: CASRKGETQYF.

The CDR3 DNA reads TGCAGTGCTAGGCTTGACAGAGATACGCAGTATTTT. Encoded protein: CSARLDRDTQYF. The chain couples TRBV20-1 to TRBJ2-3; D is perhaps TRBD1 (5 bases). The CDR3 covers 12 residues. CDR1 is DFQATT, CDR2 SNEGSKA, per germline (reference sequence). V lost 3 bases and J 5 bases, leaving 9 bases between the germline ends.

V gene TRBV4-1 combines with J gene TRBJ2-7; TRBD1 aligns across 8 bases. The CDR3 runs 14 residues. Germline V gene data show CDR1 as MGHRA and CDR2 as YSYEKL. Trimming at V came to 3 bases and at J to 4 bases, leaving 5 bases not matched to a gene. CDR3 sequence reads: CASSHGQGAYEQYF. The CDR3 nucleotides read TGCGCCAGCAGCCATGGTCAGGGGGCTTACGAGCAGTACTTC.

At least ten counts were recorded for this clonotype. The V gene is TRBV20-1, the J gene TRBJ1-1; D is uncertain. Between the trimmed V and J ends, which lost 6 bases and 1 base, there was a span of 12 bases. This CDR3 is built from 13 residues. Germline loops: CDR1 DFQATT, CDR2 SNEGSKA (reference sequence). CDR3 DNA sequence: TGCAGTGCCCCGGGCAGGCAGAACACTGAAGCTTTCTTT. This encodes CSAPGRQNTEAFF.

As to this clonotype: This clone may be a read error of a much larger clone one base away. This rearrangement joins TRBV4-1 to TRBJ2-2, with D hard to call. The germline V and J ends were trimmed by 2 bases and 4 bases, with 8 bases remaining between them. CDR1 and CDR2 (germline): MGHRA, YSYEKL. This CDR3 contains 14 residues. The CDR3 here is CASSQRRSTGELFF. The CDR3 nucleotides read TGCGCCAGCAGCCAAAGGAGATCCACCGGGGAGCTGTTTTTT.